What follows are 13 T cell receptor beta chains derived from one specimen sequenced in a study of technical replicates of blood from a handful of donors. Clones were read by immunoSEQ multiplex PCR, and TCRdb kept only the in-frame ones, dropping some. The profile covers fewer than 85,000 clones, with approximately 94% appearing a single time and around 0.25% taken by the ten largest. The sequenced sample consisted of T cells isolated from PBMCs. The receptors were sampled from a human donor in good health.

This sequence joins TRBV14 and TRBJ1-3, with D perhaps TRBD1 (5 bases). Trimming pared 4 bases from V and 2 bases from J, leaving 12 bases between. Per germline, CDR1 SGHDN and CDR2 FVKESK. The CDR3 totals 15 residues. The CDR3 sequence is CASSPDSTAGNTIYF. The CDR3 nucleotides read TGTGCCAGCAGCCCCGATTCGACAGCTGGAAACACCATATATTTT.

The CDR3 DNA reads as TGTGCCAGCAGCTGGGGACAGGGCACTAGCGGCCCTAACTTCACCAAAAACATTCAGTACTTC. Translation gives CASSWGQGTSGPNFTKNIQYF. J is TRBJ2-4 and V is TRBV7-8, with D possibly being TRBD1 (9 bases). This CDR3 spans 21 amino acids. The V end was cut by 4 bases, the J end by 2 bases, with 30 bases between. CDR1 and CDR2 (germline): SGHVS, FQNEAQ.

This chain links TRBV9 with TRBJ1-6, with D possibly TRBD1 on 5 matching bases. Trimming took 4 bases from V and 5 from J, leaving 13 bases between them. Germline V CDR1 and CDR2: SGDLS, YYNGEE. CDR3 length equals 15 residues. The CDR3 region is CASSPGGRDNSPLHF. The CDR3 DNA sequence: TGTGCCAGCAGCCCCGGGGGGAGGGATAATTCACCCCTCCACTTT.

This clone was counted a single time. CDR3 amino acids: CASSYSRRDHNSPLHF. The CDR3 coding sequence is TGTGCCAGCAGTTACTCGAGGAGGGACCATAATTCACCCCTCCACTTT. The chain carries TRBV6-5 and TRBJ1-6; D is possibly TRBD1 (5 bases). Trimming removed 0 bases at V and 5 bases at J, with 11 bases between. The CDR3 has 16 residues. Germline V lookup: CDR1 MNHEY, CDR2 SVGAGI.

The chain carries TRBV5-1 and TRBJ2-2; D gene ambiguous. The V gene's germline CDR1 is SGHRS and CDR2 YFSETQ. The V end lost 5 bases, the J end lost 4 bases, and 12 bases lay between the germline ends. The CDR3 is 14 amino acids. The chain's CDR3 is CASSITGVTGELFF. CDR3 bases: TGCGCCAGCAGTATCACCGGTGTCACCGGGGAGCTGTTTTTT.

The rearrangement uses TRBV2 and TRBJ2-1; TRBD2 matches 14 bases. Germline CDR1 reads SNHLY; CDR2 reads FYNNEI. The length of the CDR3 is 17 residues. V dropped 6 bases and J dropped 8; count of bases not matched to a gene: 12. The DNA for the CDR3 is TGTGCCAGCAGCCTTTATAGGACTAGCGGGAGGTCACATGAGCAGTTCTTC. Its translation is CASSLYRTSGRSHEQFF.

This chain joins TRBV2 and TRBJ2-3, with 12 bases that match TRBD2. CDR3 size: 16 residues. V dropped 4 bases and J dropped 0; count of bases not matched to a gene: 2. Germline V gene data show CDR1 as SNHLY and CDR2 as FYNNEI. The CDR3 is CASSASGGASTDTQYF. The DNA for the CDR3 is TGTGCCAGCAGTGCTAGCGGGGGGGCGAGCACAGATACGCAGTATTTT.

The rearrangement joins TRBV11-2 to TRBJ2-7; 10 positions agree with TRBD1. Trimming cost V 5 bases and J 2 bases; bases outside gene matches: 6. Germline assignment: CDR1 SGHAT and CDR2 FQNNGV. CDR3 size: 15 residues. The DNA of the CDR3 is TGTGCCAGCAGCGGATCCGGGACAGGGGCCTACGAGCAGTACTTC. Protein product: CASSGSGTGAYEQYF.

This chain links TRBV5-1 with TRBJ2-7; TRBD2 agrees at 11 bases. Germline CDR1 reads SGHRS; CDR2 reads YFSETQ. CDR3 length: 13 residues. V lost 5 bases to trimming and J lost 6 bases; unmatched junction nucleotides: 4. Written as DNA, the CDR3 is TGCGCCAGCAGTCCGGGACTAGCGGTCGAGCAGTACTTC. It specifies CASSPGLAVEQYF.

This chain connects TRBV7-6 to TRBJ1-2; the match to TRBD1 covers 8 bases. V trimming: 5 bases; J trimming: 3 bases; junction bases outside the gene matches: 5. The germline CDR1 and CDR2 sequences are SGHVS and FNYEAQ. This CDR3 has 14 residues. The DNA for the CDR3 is TGTGCCAGCAGCCCCGACAGGGGAGACTATGGCTACACCTTC. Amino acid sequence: CASSPDRGDYGYTF.

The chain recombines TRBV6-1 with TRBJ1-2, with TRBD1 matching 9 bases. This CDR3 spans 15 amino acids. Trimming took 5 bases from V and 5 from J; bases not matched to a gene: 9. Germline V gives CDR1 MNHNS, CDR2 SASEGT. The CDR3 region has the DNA TGTGCCAGCAGTAATGGACAGGGGCGGATTTATGGCTACACCTTC. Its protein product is CASSNGQGRIYGYTF.

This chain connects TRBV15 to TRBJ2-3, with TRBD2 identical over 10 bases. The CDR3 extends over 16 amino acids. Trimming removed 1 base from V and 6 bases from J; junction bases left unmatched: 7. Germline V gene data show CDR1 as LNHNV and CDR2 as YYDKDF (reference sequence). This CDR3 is CATSRVGSGGPDTQYF. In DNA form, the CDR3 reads TGTGCCACCAGCAGAGTGGGTAGCGGGGGGCCGGATACGCAGTATTTT.

The CDR3 loop reads CASSSGQGIYYEQYF. The DNA of the CDR3 is TGTGCCAGCAGCTCCGGACAGGGTATCTACTACGAGCAGTACTTC. The chain joins TRBV5-8 to TRBJ2-7; 8 bases agree with TRBD1. Looked up from germline, CDR1 is SGHTS and CDR2 is YDEGEE. The CDR3 length is 15 residues. V dropped 3 bases and J dropped 3; count of bases not matched to a gene: 8.